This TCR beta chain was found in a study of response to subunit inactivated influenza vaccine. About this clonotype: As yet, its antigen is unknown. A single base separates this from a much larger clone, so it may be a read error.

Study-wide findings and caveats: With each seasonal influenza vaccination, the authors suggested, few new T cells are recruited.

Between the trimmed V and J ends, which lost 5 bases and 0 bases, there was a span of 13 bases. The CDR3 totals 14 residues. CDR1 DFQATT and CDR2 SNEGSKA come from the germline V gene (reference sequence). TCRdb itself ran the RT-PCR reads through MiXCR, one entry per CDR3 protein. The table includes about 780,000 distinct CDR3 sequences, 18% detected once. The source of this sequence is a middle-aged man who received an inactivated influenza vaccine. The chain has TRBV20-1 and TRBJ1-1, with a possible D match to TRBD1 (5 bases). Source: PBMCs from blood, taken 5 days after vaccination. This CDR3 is CSAPRTLMNTEAFF. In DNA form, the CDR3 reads TGCAGTGCTCCCCGGACACTTATGAACACTGAAGCTTTCTTT.